This T cell receptor (beta chain) was recorded in a study of T cell repertoires in aging, cancer and after chemotherapy. A mixed TRB-A/B primer pool amplified rearranged TRB by multiplex touch-down PCR. TCRdb used MiXCR to reprocess the multiplex PCR reads, holding one entry per CDR3 protein. This sample has under 8,500 distinct CDR3 sequences, with 30% found just once. Peripheral blood genomic DNA, not sorted cells or RNA, was the template. Study-wide points: Across the chemotherapy interval, each cancer cohort showed higher median generation probability, suggesting thymic rebound. In healthy donors, age-related TCR diversity loss mainly reflected lost richness.

V dropped 2 bases and J dropped 4 bases, with 6 bases sitting between them. This CDR3 comprises 13 residues. Note on this clonotype: As yet, its antigen is unknown.

The V call is TRBV12-3 or TRBV12-4, the J call TRBJ1-3; D unclear. The TCR originated in a human donor with a blood cancer. Material for sequencing was blood. The chain's CDR3 is CASSLSQGNTIYF. The CDR3 DNA is TGTGCCAGCAGTTTAAGCCAGGGAAACACCATATATTTT.